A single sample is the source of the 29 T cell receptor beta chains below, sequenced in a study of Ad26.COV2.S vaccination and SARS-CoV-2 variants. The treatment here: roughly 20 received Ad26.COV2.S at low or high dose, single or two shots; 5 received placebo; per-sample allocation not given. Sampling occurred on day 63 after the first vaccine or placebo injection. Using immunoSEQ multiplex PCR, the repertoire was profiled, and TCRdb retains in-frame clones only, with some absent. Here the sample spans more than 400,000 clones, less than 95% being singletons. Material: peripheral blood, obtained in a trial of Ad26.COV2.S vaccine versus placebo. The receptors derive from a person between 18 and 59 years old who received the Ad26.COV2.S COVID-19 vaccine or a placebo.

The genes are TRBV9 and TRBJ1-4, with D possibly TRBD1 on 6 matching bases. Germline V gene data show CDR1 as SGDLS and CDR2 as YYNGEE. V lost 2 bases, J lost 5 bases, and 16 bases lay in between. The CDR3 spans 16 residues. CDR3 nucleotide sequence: TGTGCCAGCAGCGTGAGGCCGACAGGTAGAAATGAAAAACTGTTTTTT. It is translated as CASSVRPTGRNEKLFF. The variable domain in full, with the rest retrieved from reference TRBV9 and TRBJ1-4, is DSGVTQTPKHLITATGQRVTLRCSPRSGDLSVYWYQQSLDQGLQFLIQYYNGEERAKGNILERFSAQQFPDLHSELNLSSLELGDSALYFCASSVRPTGRNEKLFFGSGTQLSVL.

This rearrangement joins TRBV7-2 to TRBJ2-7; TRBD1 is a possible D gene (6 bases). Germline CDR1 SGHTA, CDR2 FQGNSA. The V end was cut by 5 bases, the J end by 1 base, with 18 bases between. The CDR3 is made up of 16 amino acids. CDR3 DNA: TGTGCCAGCAGCGACGGTCCAGGGGTTTTTTCCTACGAGCAGTACTTC. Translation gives CASSDGPGVFSYEQYF.

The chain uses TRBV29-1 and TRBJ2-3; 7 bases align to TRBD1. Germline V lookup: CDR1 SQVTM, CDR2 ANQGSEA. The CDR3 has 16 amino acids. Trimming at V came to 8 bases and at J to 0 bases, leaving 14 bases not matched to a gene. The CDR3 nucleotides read TGCAGCACCCGAACCTCACAGGGGCCAAGCACAGATACGCAGTATTTT. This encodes CSTRTSQGPSTDTQYF.

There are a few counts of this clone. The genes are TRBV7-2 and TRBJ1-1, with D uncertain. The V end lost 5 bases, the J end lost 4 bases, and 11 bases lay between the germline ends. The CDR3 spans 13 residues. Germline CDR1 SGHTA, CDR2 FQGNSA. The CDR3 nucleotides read TGTGCCAGCAGCCCGAGGGTGAGCACTGAAGCTTTCTTT. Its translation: CASSPRVSTEAFF.

The CDR3 protein is CASRDGLAGVDEQFF. The CDR3, as DNA: TGTGCCAGCAGGGACGGACTAGCGGGAGTCGATGAGCAGTTCTTC. J is TRBJ2-1 and V is TRBV5-6, with 13 bases identical to TRBD2. The germline V gene encodes CDR1 SGHDT and CDR2 YYEEEE. This CDR3 comprises 15 residues. Trimming cost V 5 bases and J 8 bases; bases outside gene matches: 7.

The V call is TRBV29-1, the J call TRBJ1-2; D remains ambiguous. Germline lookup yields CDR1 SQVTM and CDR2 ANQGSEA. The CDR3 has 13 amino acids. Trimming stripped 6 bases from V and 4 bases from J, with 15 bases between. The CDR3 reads CSVSTQLLYGYTF. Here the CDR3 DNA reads TGCAGCGTGTCCACCCAGCTGCTCTATGGCTACACCTTC.

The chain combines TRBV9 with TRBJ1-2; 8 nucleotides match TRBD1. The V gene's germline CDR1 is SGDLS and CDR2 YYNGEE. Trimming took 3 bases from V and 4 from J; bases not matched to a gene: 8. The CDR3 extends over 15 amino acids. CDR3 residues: CASSARTGIFYGYTF. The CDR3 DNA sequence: TGTGCCAGCAGCGCTCGGACAGGGATTTTCTATGGCTACACCTTC.

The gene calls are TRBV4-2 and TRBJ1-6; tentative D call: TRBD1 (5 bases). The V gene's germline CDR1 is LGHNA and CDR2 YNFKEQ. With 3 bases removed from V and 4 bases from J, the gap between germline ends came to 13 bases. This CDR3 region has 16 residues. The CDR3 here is CASSQSGGGYNSPLHF. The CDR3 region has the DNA TGTGCCAGCAGCCAGAGCGGGGGGGGGTATAATTCACCCCTCCACTTT.

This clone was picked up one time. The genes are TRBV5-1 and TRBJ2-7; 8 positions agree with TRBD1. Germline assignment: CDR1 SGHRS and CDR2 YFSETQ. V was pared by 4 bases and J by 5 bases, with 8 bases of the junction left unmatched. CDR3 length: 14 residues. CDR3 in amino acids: CASSSRTGPDEQYF. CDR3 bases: TGCGCCAGCAGCAGCAGGACAGGGCCCGACGAGCAGTACTTC.

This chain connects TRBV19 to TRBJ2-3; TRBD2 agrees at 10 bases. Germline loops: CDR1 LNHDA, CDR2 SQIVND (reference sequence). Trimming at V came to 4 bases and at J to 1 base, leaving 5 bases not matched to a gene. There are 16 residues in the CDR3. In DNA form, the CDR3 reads TGTGCCAGTAGTACCGGACTAGCGGTAGGCACAGATACGCAGTATTTT. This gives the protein CASSTGLAVGTDTQYF. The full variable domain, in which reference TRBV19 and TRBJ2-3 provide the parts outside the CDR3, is DGGITQSPKYLFRKEGQNVTLSCEQNLNHDAMYWYRQDPGQGLRLIYYSQIVNDFQKGDIAEGYSVSREKKESFPLTVTSAQKNPTAFYLCASSTGLAVGTDTQYFGPGTRLTVL.

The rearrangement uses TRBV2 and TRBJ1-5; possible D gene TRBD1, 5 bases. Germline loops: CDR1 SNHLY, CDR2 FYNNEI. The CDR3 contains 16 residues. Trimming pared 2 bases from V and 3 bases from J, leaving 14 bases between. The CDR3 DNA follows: TGTGCCAGCAGTGAAAGTTCCGCAGGGAACAATCAGCCCCAGCATTTT. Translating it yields CASSESSAGNNQPQHF.

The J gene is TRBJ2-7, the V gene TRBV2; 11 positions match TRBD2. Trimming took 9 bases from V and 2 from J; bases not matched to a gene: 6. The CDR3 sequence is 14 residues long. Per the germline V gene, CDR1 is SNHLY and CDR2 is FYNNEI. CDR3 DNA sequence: TGTGCCAGTCTAGCGGGAGGAGACCCCTACGAGCAGTACTTC. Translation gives CASLAGGDPYEQYF.

The CDR3: CASSVDSNYGYTF. CDR3 DNA sequence: TGTGCCAGCAGCGTGGACAGTAACTATGGCTACACCTTC. The rearrangement joins TRBV5-5 to TRBJ1-2, with D maybe TRBD1 (6 bases). Germline V gives CDR1 SGHKS, CDR2 YYEKEE (reference sequence). This CDR3 is built from 13 residues. With 4 bases removed from V and 1 base from J, the gap between germline ends came to 8 bases.

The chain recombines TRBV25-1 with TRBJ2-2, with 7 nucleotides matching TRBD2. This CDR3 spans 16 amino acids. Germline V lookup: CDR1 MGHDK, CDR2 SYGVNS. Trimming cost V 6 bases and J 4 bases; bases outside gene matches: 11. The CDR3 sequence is CASRAMGGVGTGELFF. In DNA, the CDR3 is TGTGCCAGCAGGGCAATGGGAGGGGTGGGCACCGGGGAGCTGTTTTTT.

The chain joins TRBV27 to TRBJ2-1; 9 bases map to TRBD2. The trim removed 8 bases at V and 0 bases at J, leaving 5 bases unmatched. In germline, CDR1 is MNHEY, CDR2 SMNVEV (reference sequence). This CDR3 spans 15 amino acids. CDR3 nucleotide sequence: TGTGCCAGCGGGTCGACTAGCGGCTCCTACAATGAGCAGTTCTTC. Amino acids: CASGSTSGSYNEQFF.

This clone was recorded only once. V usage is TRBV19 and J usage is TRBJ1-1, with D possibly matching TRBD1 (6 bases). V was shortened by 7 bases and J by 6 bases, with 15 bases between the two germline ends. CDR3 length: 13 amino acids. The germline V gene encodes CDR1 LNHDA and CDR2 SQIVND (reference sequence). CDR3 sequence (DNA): TGTGCCAGTACCACCCAAGGGGGGGCTGAAGCTTTCTTT. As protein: CASTTQGGAEAFF.

The DNA for the CDR3 is TGTGCCACCAGCCAAGACAGGGGACAGTACGAGCAGTACTTC. It codes for CATSQDRGQYEQYF. This chain joins TRBV15 and TRBJ2-7; TRBD1 matches at 8 bases. CDR1 is LNHNV and CDR2 is YYDKDF in the germline V gene (reference sequence). V lost 5 bases to trimming and J lost 4 bases; unmatched junction nucleotides: 7. CDR3 length: 14 amino acids.

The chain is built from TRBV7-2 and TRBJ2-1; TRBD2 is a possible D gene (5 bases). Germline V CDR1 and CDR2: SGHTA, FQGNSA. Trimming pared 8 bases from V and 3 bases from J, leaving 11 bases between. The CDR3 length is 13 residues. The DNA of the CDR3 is TGTGCCAGCTCGCCGGGGATCTACAATGAGCAGTTCTTC. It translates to CASSPGIYNEQFF.

The CDR3 bases are TGCGCCAGCAGCCAAGAGGAAAACACTGAAGCTTTCTTT. This sequence encodes CASSQEENTEAFF. The chain uses TRBV4-3 and TRBJ1-1; D is ambiguous. The ends were cut back, 0 bases at V and 2 bases at J, with 4 bases in the middle. The CDR3 totals 13 residues. Germline assignment: CDR1 LGHNA and CDR2 YSLEER.

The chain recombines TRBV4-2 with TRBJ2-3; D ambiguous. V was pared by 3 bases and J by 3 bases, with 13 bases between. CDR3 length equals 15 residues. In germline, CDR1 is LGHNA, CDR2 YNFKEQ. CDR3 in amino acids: CASSQRLHGTDTQYF. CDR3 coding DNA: TGTGCCAGCAGCCAGCGATTGCATGGGACAGATACGCAGTATTTT.

CDR3 loop: CAWSSSLGGYTF. The CDR3 DNA follows: TGTGCCTGGAGTTCCTCGTTGGGTGGCTACACCTTC. The chain employs TRBV30 and TRBJ1-2, with D uncertain. V was pared by 2 bases and J by 7 bases, with 11 bases between. Per the germline V gene, CDR1 is GTSNPN and CDR2 is SVGIG (reference sequence). This CDR3 has 12 residues.

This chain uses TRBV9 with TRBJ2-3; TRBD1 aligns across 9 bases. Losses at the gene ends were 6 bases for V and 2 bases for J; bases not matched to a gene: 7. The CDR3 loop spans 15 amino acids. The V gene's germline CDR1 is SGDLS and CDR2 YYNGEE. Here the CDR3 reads CASTMGQGYTDTQYF. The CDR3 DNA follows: TGTGCCAGCACCATGGGACAGGGATACACAGATACGCAGTATTTT.

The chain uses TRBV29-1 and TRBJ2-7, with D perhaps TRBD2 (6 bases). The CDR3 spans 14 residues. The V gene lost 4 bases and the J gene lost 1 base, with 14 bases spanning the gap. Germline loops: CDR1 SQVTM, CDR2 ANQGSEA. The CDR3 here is CSVVVRGLSYEQYF. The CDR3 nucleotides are TGCAGCGTTGTTGTGCGGGGACTTTCCTACGAGCAGTACTTC.

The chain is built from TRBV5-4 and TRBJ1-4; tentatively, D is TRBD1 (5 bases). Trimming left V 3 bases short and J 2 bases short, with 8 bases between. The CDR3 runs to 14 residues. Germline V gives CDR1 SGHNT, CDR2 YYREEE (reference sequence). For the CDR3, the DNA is TGTGCCAGCAGCTCGGACACCACTAATGAAAAACTGTTTTTT. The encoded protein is CASSSDTTNEKLFF. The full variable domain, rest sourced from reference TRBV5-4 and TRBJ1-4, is ETGVTQSPTHLIKTRGQQVTLRCSSQSGHNTVSWYQQALGQGPQFIFQYYREEENGRGNFPPRFSGLQFPNYSSELNVNALELDDSALYLCASSSDTTNEKLFFGSGTQLSVL.

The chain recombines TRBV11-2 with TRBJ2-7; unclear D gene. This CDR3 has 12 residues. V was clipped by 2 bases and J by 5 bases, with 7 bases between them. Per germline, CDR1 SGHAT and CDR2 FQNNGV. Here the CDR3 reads CASSLNSNEQYF. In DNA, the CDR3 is TGTGCCAGCAGCTTAAATAGCAACGAGCAGTACTTC.

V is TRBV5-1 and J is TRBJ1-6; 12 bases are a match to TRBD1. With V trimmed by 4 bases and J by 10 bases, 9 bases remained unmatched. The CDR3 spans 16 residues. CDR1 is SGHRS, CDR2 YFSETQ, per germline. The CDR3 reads CASSILSGTGGSPLHF. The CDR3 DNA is TGCGCCAGCAGCATCCTATCCGGGACAGGGGGCTCACCCCTCCACTTT. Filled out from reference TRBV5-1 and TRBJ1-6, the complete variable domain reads KAGVTQTPRYLIKTRGQQVTLSCSPISGHRSVSWYQQTPGQGLQFLFEYFSETQRNKGNFPGRFSGRQFSNSRSEMNVSTLELGDSALYLCASSILSGTGGSPLHFGNGTRLTVT.

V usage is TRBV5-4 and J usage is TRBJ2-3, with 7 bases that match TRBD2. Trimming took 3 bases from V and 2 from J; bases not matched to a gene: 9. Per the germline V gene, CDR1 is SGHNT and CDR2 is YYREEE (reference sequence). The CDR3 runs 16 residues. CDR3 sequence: CASSSGRRGNTDTQYF. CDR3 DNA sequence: TGTGCCAGCAGCTCCGGGCGGCGGGGGAACACAGATACGCAGTATTTT.

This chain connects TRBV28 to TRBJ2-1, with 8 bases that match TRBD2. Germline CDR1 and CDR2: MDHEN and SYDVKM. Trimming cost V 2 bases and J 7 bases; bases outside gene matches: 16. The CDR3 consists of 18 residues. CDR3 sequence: CASSLLAGGRLDENEQFF. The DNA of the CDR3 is TGTGCCAGCAGTTTACTCGCGGGAGGCCGCTTGGATGAGAATGAGCAGTTCTTC.

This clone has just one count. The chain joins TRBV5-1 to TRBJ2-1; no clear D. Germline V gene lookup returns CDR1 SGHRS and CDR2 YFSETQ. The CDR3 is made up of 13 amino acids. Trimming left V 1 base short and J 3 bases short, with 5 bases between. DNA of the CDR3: TGCGCCAGCAGCTTGTCAGGCTACAATGAGCAGTTCTTC. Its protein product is CASSLSGYNEQFF.